This TCR beta chain comes out of a study of blood T cell repertoires in COVID-19. Overall study context: Sources were T cells, B-cell-depleted T cells, or PBMCs; the material itself was cDNA or gDNA.

The method was immunoSEQ multiplex PCR; TCRdb's version includes in-frame clones alone and lacks a portion of them. The table shows fewer than 250,000 clones, with approximately 90% occurring only once. The V gene's germline CDR1 is MDHEN and CDR2 SYDVKM. The V end lost 6 bases, the J end lost 0 bases, and 15 bases lay between the germline ends. The length of the CDR3 is 16 residues. The gene calls are TRBV28 and TRBJ1-3; D might be TRBD1 (5 bases). The receptor was derived from a man aged 25-45 years with acute or convalescent COVID-19. The source material was peripheral blood. The CDR3 here is CASRPSGVSSGNTIYF. CDR3 in DNA: TGTGCCAGCAGGCCTTCGGGGGTTAGCTCTGGAAACACCATATATTTT.